Listed below are T cell receptor beta chains from one sample, sequenced in a study of cytomegalovirus exposure and HLA in healthy donors. TCRdb's copy holds only in-frame clones and misses some; the assay was immunoSEQ multiplex PCR. The repertoire holds over 100,000 clones, with around a tenth as singletons. Material for sequencing was PBMCs. The receptors were sampled from a man aged 40-55 years in good health and CMV-seropositive. The CDR3 runs from the conserved cysteine through the conserved F or W. A D gene is named only where the DNA matches it firmly. Clone size is stated in some rows and not others, as once, few, many or a class when expanded.

V	J	D	size	DNA	CDR3
TRBV28	TRBJ2-7	TRBD2	few	TGTGCCACCGGAGCGGGGAGCTTTGGCGAGCAGTACTTC	CATGAGSFGEQYF
TRBV5-1	TRBJ1-4	NA	NA	TGCGCCAGCAGCTTGGCAGGGACTGGGGAAAAACTGTTTTTT	CASSLAGTGEKLFF
TRBV5-1	TRBJ2-5	TRBD2	NA	TGCGCCAGCTCTCTGCCGGGAGGCCCTCGGGAGACCCAGTACTTC	CASSLPGGPRETQYF
TRBV6-5	TRBJ1-1	NA	NA	TGTGCCAGCAGTTACTCAACGGGTAACACTGAAGCTTTCTTT	CASSYSTGNTEAFF
TRBV7-2	TRBJ2-1	NA	NA	TGTGCCAGCAGTCTCCTTGGCGGGTACTACAATGAGCAGTTCTTC	CASSLLGGYYNEQFF
TRBV2	TRBJ2-1	TRBD2	NA	TGTGCCAGCACTACGGGACTAGCCTTATACAATGAGCAGTTCTTC	CASTTGLALYNEQFF
TRBV5-4	TRBJ2-2	TRBD2	few	TGTGCCAGCAGCTTACCAGGACTAGCGGGAGCCCCCGGGGAGCTGTTTTTT	CASSLPGLAGAPGELFF
TRBV27	TRBJ2-5	TRBD2	few	TGTGCCAGCAGTTGGCAAGCGGGAGGGCCGGGAGAGACCCAGTACTTC	CASSWQAGGPGETQYF
TRBV19	TRBJ1-2	NA	few	TGTGCCAGTAGCCCACCGGGAGATTACAACTATGGCTACACCTTC	CASSPPGDYNYGYTF
TRBV7-2	TRBJ2-2	NA	few	TGTGCCAGCAGCTTAATGGGCGCCTCGGAGGAGCTGTTTTTT	CASSLMGASEELFF
TRBV28	TRBJ2-7	NA	few	TGTGCCAGCAGTTTATCTAGGGGCGTGTACGAGCAGTACTTC	CASSLSRGVYEQYF
TRBV5-1	TRBJ2-5	TRBD1	NA	TGCGCCAGCAGCTCATTAGGACAGGTTCAAGAGGCCCAGTACTTC	CASSSLGQVQEAQYF
TRBV19	TRBJ1-5	NA	NA	TGTGCCAGTTCAGCAGACAGGAATCAGCCCCAGCATTTT	CASSADRNQPQHF
TRBV7-3	TRBJ2-2	NA	few	TGTGCCAGCAGCTTAAACAGAGCGAACACCGGGGAGCTGTTTTTT	CASSLNRANTGELFF
TRBV4-1	TRBJ1-1	NA	NA	TGCGCCAGCAGCCAAGCGGACACGAGAACTGAAGCTTTCTTT	CASSQADTRTEAFF
TRBV27	TRBJ2-2	TRBD1	NA	TGTGCCAGCAGCCCTGCGGACAGGATCACCGGGGAGCTGTTTTTT	CASSPADRITGELFF
TRBV4-2	TRBJ2-7	NA	NA	TGTGCCAGCAGCCCCGGGGGGCCTGGGGAGCAGTACTTC	CASSPGGPGEQYF
TRBV9	TRBJ1-5	NA	few	TGTGCCAGCAGCCCTCATGGGAGTGGTCAGCCCCAGCATTTT	CASSPHGSGQPQHF
TRBV5-1	TRBJ2-3	NA	few	TGCGCCAGCAGCTTGGATGTTAGCAAAGTTACGCAGTATTTT	CASSLDVSKVTQYF
TRBV7-3	TRBJ2-3	NA	NA	TGTGCCAGCAGCTTTGAGAACACAGATACGCAGTATTTT	CASSFENTDTQYF
TRBV19	TRBJ1-2	TRBD1	once	TGTGCCAGTAGTATCTTACAGGGGGGGTCGTATGGCTACACCTTC	CASSILQGGSYGYTF
TRBV9	TRBJ2-3	TRBD2	NA	TGTGCCAGCAGCGTACTAGCGGAGCTAAGCACAGATACGCAGTATTTT	CASSVLAELSTDTQYF
TRBV7-9	TRBJ1-3	NA	few	TGTGCCAGCAGCTTAGCGCCAGGGGACTCTGGAAACACCATATATTTT	CASSLAPGDSGNTIYF
TRBV6-1	TRBJ1-1	TRBD1	NA	TGTGCCAGCAGTTATGACTCAGGGGGCACTGAAGCTTTCTTT	CASSYDSGGTEAFF
TRBV7-2	TRBJ2-1	TRBD2	few	TGTGCCAGCAGCTTTCTGACTAGCGGAGGTTACAATGAGCAGTTCTTC	CASSFLTSGGYNEQFF
TRBV18	TRBJ2-5	TRBD1	few	TGTGCCAGCTTCTACGCTCCGGGACAGAAAGAGACCCAGTACTTC	CASFYAPGQKETQYF
TRBV13	TRBJ2-7	TRBD1	NA	TGTGCCAGCAGCTTAGGCGCAGGGGGACCCTACGAGCAGTACTTC	CASSLGAGGPYEQYF
TRBV7-9	TRBJ1-1	TRBD1	few	TGTGCCAGCAGAATCGACAGGGACTCTGAAGCTTTCTTT	CASRIDRDSEAFF
TRBV20-1	TRBJ2-2	NA	few	TGCAGTGCTAGAGATTCATGGGAGCTGTTTTTT	CSARDSWELFF
TRBV11-2	TRBJ2-7	NA	few	TGTGCCAGCAGCTTAGAGGGGGGACAGATCTCCTACGAGCAGTACTTC	CASSLEGGQISYEQYF
TRBV13	TRBJ1-2	TRBD1	NA	TGTGCCAGCAGCCCTCGCGGGACAGAAGTGTTCAACTATGGCTACACCTTC	CASSPRGTEVFNYGYTF
TRBV4-2	TRBJ2-1	TRBD1	NA	TGTGCCAGCAGCCAAGAAGTCACCGGGACAGGGCGAAATGAGCAGTTCTTC	CASSQEVTGTGRNEQFF
TRBV10-3	TRBJ2-1	TRBD2	few	TGTGCCATCAGCGGCGGCGGGAGGGGTTACAATGAGCAGTTCTTC	CAISGGGRGYNEQFF
TRBV20-1	TRBJ2-1	NA	NA	TGCAGTGCTATTCTATACAATGAGCAGTTCTTC	CSAILYNEQFF
TRBV6-6	TRBJ2-5	TRBD1	few	TGTGCCAGCGGACAGGGACAAGAGACCCAGTACTTC	CASGQGQETQYF
TRBV5-6	TRBJ2-3	TRBD1	few	TGTGCCAGCAGCCCCGGACCCGGGACAGGGACAGATACGCAGTATTTT	CASSPGPGTGTDTQYF
TRBV14	TRBJ1-2	NA	NA	TGTGCCAGCAGCCGGGACGGGGAGGCGAGAAATGGCTACACCTTC	CASSRDGEARNGYTF
TRBV4-3	TRBJ2-7	TRBD1	NA	TGCGCCAGCAGCCAGAGGCCGGGACAGGGGGACTCCTACGAGCAGTACTTT	CASSQRPGQGDSYEQYF
TRBV7-6	TRBJ1-1	TRBD1	NA	TGTGCCAGCAGCTTAAGGACAGGGGGCTTTATGAACACTGAAGCTTTCTTT	CASSLRTGGFMNTEAFF
TRBV5-1	TRBJ1-1	NA	few	TGCGCCAGCAGCTTGGCCCGGGGGGGGGTTGATGGGACTGAAGCTTTCTTT	CASSLARGGVDGTEAFF
TRBV7-8	TRBJ2-1	TRBD1	few	TGTGCCAGCAGCTCGCTACCCCCACAGGGGGCGGTCTACAATGAGCAGTTCTTC	CASSSLPPQGAVYNEQFF
TRBV7-2	TRBJ1-2	NA	few	TGTGCCAGCAGCACTCCGATCGAAGGCTACACCTTC	CASSTPIEGYTF
TRBV11-3	TRBJ2-3	NA	NA	TGTGCCAGCAGCCGCTCCCCCTCTGGCGGGGGCATCACAGATACGCAGTATTTT	CASSRSPSGGGITDTQYF
TRBV7-8	TRBJ2-2	NA	few	TGTGCCAGCACAGGCTTGAACACCGGGGAGCTGTTTTTT	CASTGLNTGELFF
TRBV27	TRBJ1-1	NA	NA	TGTGCCAGCAGTTTAGGGATTGTAGCGCCTGAAGCTTTCTTT	CASSLGIVAPEAFF
TRBV25-1	TRBJ2-5	NA	few	TGTGCCAGCAGTGAAAACAGGGTAAATACGAAGACCCAGTACTTC	CASSENRVNTKTQYF
TRBV29-1	TRBJ2-3	NA	NA	TGCAGCGTTGGACATCACACAGATACGCAGTATTTT	CSVGHHTDTQYF
TRBV2	TRBJ2-5	NA	few	TGTGCCAGCAGTGAAGGAACTACCCAAGAGACCCAGTACTTC	CASSEGTTQETQYF